The 19 T cell receptor beta chains below all came from one sample that was sequenced in a study of response to subunit inactivated influenza vaccine. One entry per CDR3 protein results from TCRdb running MiXCR on the RT-PCR reads. This sample has about 780,000 distinct CDR3 sequences, with around 20% found just once. The source material was PBMCs from blood, sampled more than 4 days after vaccination. The receptors were gathered from a man aged 50-59 years who received an inactivated influenza vaccine.

This clonotype occurred once. This chain joins TRBV7-9 and TRBJ2-6; no firm D call. V was shortened by 5 bases and J by 0 bases, with 8 bases between the two germline ends. The CDR3 runs to 15 residues. CDR1 is SEHNR and CDR2 is FQNEAQ in the germline V gene (reference sequence). CDR3 sequence: CASSGINSGANVLTF. The CDR3 region has the DNA TGTGCCAGCAGCGGAATCAACTCTGGGGCCAACGTCCTGACTTTC.

In its sample, this clonotype was seen a few times. V and J are TRBV6-2 or TRBV6-3 and TRBJ2-1; a possible D gene is TRBD2 (5 bases). The CDR3 is made up of 14 amino acids. V lost 2 bases to trimming and J lost 8 bases, with 13 bases between them. Germline CDR1 reads MNHEY; CDR2 reads SVGEGT. Here the CDR3 DNA reads TGTGCCAGCAGTTACGGTCCTATTAGCGATGAGCAGTTCTTC. This sequence encodes CASSYGPISDEQFF.

This clonotype appeared many times. The chain uses TRBV15 and TRBJ2-5, with no clear D. Germline CDR1 is LNHNV and CDR2 is YYDKDF (reference sequence). V was pared by 3 bases and J by 5 bases, with 7 bases between. The CDR3 totals 12 residues. The CDR3 nucleotides are TGTGCCACCAGCAGGGCCTTGGAGACCCAGTACTTC. Residues: CATSRALETQYF.

The chain combines TRBV11-3 with TRBJ2-1, with D maybe TRBD2 (6 bases). The V end lost 5 bases, the J end lost 4 bases, and 15 bases lay between the germline ends. CDR1 is SGHNT, CDR2 YENEEA, per germline. This CDR3 has 15 amino acids. The CDR3 DNA reads TGTGCCAGCAGCCCCAGGGCTAGCGTATACAATGAGCAGTTCTTC. It yields the protein CASSPRASVYNEQFF.

This clonotype was observed a few times. The chain has TRBV4-2 and TRBJ1-3; no clear D. CDR1 is LGHNA, CDR2 YNFKEQ, per germline. CDR3 size: 17 residues. Trimming removed 0 bases at V and 0 bases at J, with 12 bases between. The DNA for the CDR3 is TGTGCCAGCAGCCAAGATTTAACAGCACCCTCTGGAAACACCATATATTTT. Its translation: CASSQDLTAPSGNTIYF.

This clonotype was counted a few times. V gene TRBV24-1 combines with J gene TRBJ2-2, with 7 bases that match TRBD1. Trimming cost V 6 bases and J 4 bases; bases outside gene matches: 4. This CDR3 comprises 14 residues. Per germline, CDR1 KGHDR and CDR2 SFDVKD. DNA of the CDR3: TGTGCCACCAGTAAGGGGGCGCCCACCGGGGAGCTGTTTTTT. Residues: CATSKGAPTGELFF.

The table lists this clonotype with many counts. The chain joins TRBV5-1 to TRBJ2-7; 10 nucleotides match TRBD2. Unmatched junction bases numbered 12, after V lost 0 bases and J lost 0 bases. CDR3 length: 19 amino acids. CDR1 is SGHRS and CDR2 is YFSETQ in the germline V gene. The DNA for the CDR3 is TGCGCCAGCAGCTTGGCCGGAACTCTAGCGGGAGTCCGCTCCTACGAGCAGTACTTC. This codes for CASSLAGTLAGVRSYEQYF.

This clonotype showed up just a few times. The J gene is TRBJ1-4, the V gene TRBV20-1, with D possibly matching TRBD1 (5 bases). CDR1 and CDR2 (germline): DFQATT, SNEGSKA (reference sequence). The CDR3 length is 15 residues. V was trimmed by 3 bases and J by 2 bases, leaving 13 bases between them. In nucleotides, the CDR3 is TGCAGTGCTAGTCCCCAGACAGCGACTAATGAAAAACTGTTTTTT. Amino acid sequence: CSASPQTATNEKLFF.

This clonotype turned up a few times. The chain has TRBV12-3 or TRBV12-4 and TRBJ2-3; D call uncertain. The CDR3 spans 13 residues. V lost 8 bases and J lost 5, with 14 bases in between. CDR3 bases: TGTGCCAGCTCCCGTGCTGCTTTAGATACGCAGTATTTT. Translated: CASSRAALDTQYF.

This clonotype has a handful of counts. This chain uses TRBV20-1 with TRBJ2-7, with 9 bases identical to TRBD2. The CDR3 length is 14 residues. Per the germline V gene, CDR1 is DFQATT and CDR2 is SNEGSKA (reference sequence). After removal of 0 bases from V and 6 bases from J, the junction contained 6 bases not matched to a gene. The CDR3 region is CSARELAGVGEQYF. The DNA of the CDR3 is TGCAGTGCTAGAGAGTTAGCGGGAGTTGGCGAGCAGTACTTC.

This clonotype has just one count. The chain uses TRBV5-5 and TRBJ1-5, with a weak D call TRBD1 (5 bases). The V end lost 0 bases, the J end lost 7 bases, and 11 bases lay between the germline ends. The CDR3 is 14 amino acids. Looked up from germline, CDR1 is SGHKS and CDR2 is YYEKEE (reference sequence). This chain's CDR3 is CASSLGSGLQPQHF. The DNA for the CDR3 is TGTGCCAGCAGCTTGGGATCAGGGCTGCAGCCCCAGCATTTT.

The chain couples TRBV27 to TRBJ2-7; 10 bases are a match to TRBD2. The CDR3 is 17 residues long. CDR1 and CDR2 (germline): MNHEY, SMNVEV (reference sequence). The junction had 12 bases not matched to a gene; V was cut back by 4 bases and J by 3 bases. CDR3 DNA sequence: TGTGCCAGCAGTTCCGCTAGCGGGGGTCCCATGTACTACGAGCAGTACTTC. It yields the protein CASSSASGGPMYYEQYF.

The V and J genes are TRBV2 and TRBJ2-1; D remains unclear. Germline CDR1 reads SNHLY; CDR2 reads FYNNEI. The V end lost 5 bases, the J end lost 11 bases, and 10 bases lay between the germline ends. This CDR3 region has 11 residues. DNA for the CDR3: TGTGCCAGCAGTTATACCCCGCAGCAGTTCTTC. Its translation: CASSYTPQQFF.

The chain has TRBV7-2 and TRBJ2-7, with 8 bases aligning to TRBD1. Per germline, CDR1 SGHTA and CDR2 FQGNSA. The CDR3 sequence is 17 residues long. After removal of 6 bases from V and 4 bases from J, the junction contained 17 bases not matched to a gene. CDR3 bases: TGTGCCAGCAGAGTTGGACAGGGAGCCAGGGGGAAATACGAGCAGTACTTC. Translation gives CASRVGQGARGKYEQYF.

V usage is TRBV29-1 and J usage is TRBJ2-5; weak D call: TRBD1 (5 bases). CDR1 is SQVTM, CDR2 ANQGSEA, per germline. V lost 3 bases to trimming and J lost 5 bases, with 19 bases between them. CDR3 length equals 15 residues. The CDR3 sequence is CSVDGQGPIAETQYF. The CDR3 region has the DNA TGCAGCGTTGACGGCCAGGGCCCTATCGCGGAGACCCAGTACTTC.

The chain links TRBV29-1 to TRBJ2-4; TRBD1 or TRBD2 may be the D gene (6 bases each). Germline assignment: CDR1 SQVTM and CDR2 ANQGSEA. The CDR3 spans 14 residues. V dropped 2 bases and J dropped 2 bases, with 10 bases sitting between them. This CDR3 reads CSVEKGGTKNIQYF. CDR3 DNA: TGCAGCGTTGAAAAAGGGGGGACCAAAAACATTCAGTACTTC.

The chain carries TRBV5-1 and TRBJ2-5; 8 bases line up with TRBD1. Per germline, CDR1 SGHRS and CDR2 YFSETQ. The CDR3 spans 16 residues. V lost 4 bases, J lost 3 bases, and 11 bases stayed unmatched. DNA of the CDR3: TGCGCCAGCAGCCCAGGCGGCACAGGGGGTGAAGAGACCCAGTACTTC. Protein: CASSPGGTGGEETQYF.

The rearrangement joins TRBV12-3 or TRBV12-4 to TRBJ2-1, with a weak D call TRBD2 (6 bases). Trimming shortened V by 3 bases and J by 4 bases, and 13 bases separated the two germline ends. The CDR3 covers 15 residues. The CDR3 loop is CASSLVSGRYNEQFF. CDR3 DNA: TGTGCCAGCAGTTTGGTGTCAGGGAGGTACAATGAGCAGTTCTTC.

The chain employs TRBV3-1 and TRBJ2-7, with D uncertain. Trimming stripped 5 bases from V and 2 bases from J, with 13 bases between. The CDR3 spans 14 residues. CDR1 is LGHDT, CDR2 YNNKEL, per germline (reference sequence). Written as DNA, the CDR3 is TGTGCCAGCAGCAAAGCCCTCGGAGCCTACGAGCAGTACTTC. It is translated as CASSKALGAYEQYF.